The sequence of this TCR beta chain was determined in a study of blood T cell repertoires in COVID-19. The ends lost 6 bases at V and 8 bases at J; junction bases unmatched: 12. The CDR3 spans 15 residues. CDR1 SGHVS and CDR2 FQNEAQ come from the germline V gene. Sequenced by immunoSEQ multiplex PCR; TCRdb stores in-frame clones only, minus some. Of 200,000 to 250,000 clones detected, 80% to 90% appear once; the ten largest clones hold 1.2%. This receptor was taken from a man aged 30 to 45 who had recovered from COVID-19. The specimen sequenced was PBMCs or T cells enriched from blood (not recorded which). The V call is TRBV7-8, the J call TRBJ2-1, with 8 bases matching TRBD2. The CDR3 reads CASRRLGTRFYEQFF. The CDR3 bases are TGTGCCAGCAGGCGTTTAGGGACTAGGTTCTATGAGCAGTTCTTC.